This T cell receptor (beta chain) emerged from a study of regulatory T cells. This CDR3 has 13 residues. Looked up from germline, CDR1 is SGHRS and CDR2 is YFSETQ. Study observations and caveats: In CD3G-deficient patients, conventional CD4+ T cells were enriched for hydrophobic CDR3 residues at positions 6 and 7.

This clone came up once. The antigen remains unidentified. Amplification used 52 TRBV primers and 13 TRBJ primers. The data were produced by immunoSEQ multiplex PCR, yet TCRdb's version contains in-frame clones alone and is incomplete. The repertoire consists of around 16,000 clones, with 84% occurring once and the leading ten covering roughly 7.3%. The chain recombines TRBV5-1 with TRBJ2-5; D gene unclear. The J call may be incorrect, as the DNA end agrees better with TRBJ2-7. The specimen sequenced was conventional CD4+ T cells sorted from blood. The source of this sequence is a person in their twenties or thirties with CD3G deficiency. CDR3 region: CASSPDGAYEQYF. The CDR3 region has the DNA TGCGCCAGCAGCCCGGACGGTGCCTACGAGCAGTACTTC.